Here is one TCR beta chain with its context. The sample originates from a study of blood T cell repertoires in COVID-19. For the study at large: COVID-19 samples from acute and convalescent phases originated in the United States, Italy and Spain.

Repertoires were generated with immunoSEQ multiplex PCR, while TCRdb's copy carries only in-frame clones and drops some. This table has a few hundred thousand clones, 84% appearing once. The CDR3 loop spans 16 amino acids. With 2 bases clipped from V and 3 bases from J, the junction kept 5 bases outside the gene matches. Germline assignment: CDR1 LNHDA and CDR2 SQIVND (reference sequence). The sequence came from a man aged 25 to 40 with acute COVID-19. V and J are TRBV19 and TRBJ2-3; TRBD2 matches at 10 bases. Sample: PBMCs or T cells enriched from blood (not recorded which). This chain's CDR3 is CASSILAGARTDTQYF. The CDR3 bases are TGTGCCAGTAGTATACTAGCGGGGGCTCGGACAGATACGCAGTATTTT.